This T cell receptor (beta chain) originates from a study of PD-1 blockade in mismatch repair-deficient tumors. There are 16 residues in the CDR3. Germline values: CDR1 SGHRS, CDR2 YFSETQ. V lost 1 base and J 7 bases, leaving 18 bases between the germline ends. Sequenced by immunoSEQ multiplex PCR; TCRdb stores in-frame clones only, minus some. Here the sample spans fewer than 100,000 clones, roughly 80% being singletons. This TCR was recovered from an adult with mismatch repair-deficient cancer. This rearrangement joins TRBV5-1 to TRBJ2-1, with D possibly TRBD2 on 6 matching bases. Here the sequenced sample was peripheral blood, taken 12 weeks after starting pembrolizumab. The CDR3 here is CASSLTSLRRQNEQFF. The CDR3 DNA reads TGCGCCAGCAGCTTGACTAGCCTACGAAGGCAAAATGAGCAGTTCTTC.